Listed below are T cell receptor beta chains from one sample, sequenced in a study of shared T cell receptors in the human thymus. Libraries were prepared by immunoSEQ multiplex PCR; TCRdb keeps only in-frame clonotypes and omits some of them. The sample yields hundreds of thousands of clones, around 87% seen once. Separately, the same data were catalogued under a study of human thymus T cells.

Specimen: thymocytes. These receptors were collected from a boy under three years old with a congenital heart defect. Both conserved end residues are part of each CDR3. Some rows mark clone size as missing; the rest say once, few, many or name a class of expanded clone.

clone_size	j_call	v_call	cdr3_aa
-	TRBJ1-1	TRBV7-9	CASSRHVPGRQMNTEAFF
-	TRBJ2-5	TRBV4-3	CASSQTGWETQYF
once	TRBJ2-1	TRBV27	CASSSPGTGAYNEQFF
-	TRBJ1-5	TRBV2	CASMYSNQPQHF
-	TRBJ2-3	TRBV29-1	CSALLASGNTQYF
-	TRBJ2-1	TRBV19	CASSSRTSGRNNEQFF
-	TRBJ2-2	TRBV4-2	CASSQDEGVSTGELFF
-	TRBJ2-5	TRBV28	CASGQTGQGQETQYF
-	TRBJ2-3	TRBV19	CASSVSRDTDTQYF
-	TRBJ1-2	TRBV29-1	CSAPFYREGLVGYTF
-	TRBJ2-2	TRBV7-3	CASRPTPGTGELFF
-	TRBJ1-4	TRBV28	CASSFKGDREGEKLFF
-	TRBJ1-1	TRBV19	CASSPRQGFRTEAFF
few	TRBJ1-4	TRBV4-1	CASSQGTGKNEKLFF
-	TRBJ1-1	TRBV10-3	CAISGDGALGTEAFF
-	TRBJ2-5	TRBV4-2	CASSQDLSSSETQYF
-	TRBJ2-3	TRBV10-3	CAIIGTDTQYF
-	TRBJ1-5	TRBV7-8	CASSRDRVGQPQHF
-	TRBJ2-3	TRBV5-1	CASSFPPKQDTQYF
-	TRBJ2-1	TRBV6-4	CASSDSSGRFPNEQFF
-	TRBJ2-6	TRBV11-2	CASSALTASGANVLTF
-	TRBJ2-4	TRBV30	CAWSLRLEGVQAKNIQYF
-	TRBJ1-3	TRBV7-9	CALPGGTGNTIYF
-	TRBJ1-1	TRBV28	CASRRGTGYTEAFF
-	TRBJ1-1	TRBV9	CASSVASRVMNTEAFF
-	TRBJ2-2	TRBV4-3	CASSPCPGLAARIGELFF
-	TRBJ2-6	TRBV27	CASRRQGAPSSGANVLTF
-	TRBJ2-3	TRBV12-5	CASGLPGGGHLQYF
once	TRBJ2-1	TRBV7-3	CASSTGTSGGHNEQFF
few	TRBJ1-1	TRBV19	CATPRQLNTEAFF
-	TRBJ2-7	TRBV7-2	CASSFPSGPQVGFYEQYF